The 16 T cell receptor beta chains in this list originate from one sample, sequenced in a study of somatic mutations in cytotoxic T cells in rheumatoid arthritis. Sequencing was performed with immunoSEQ multiplex PCR; in TCRdb, only in-frame clones are kept and a portion is missing. The data show some 38,000 clones, with 84% seen just once and 3.2% held by the top ten. The sequencing sample was made of CD8+ T cells sorted from blood. These receptors all stem from a man in his forties in good health.

This sequence joins TRBV11-2 and TRBJ2-5; D uncertain. From germline, CDR1 is SGHAT and CDR2 FQNNGV. This CDR3 is built from 15 residues. V lost 1 base and J lost 1, with 10 bases in between. DNA for the CDR3: TGTGCCAGCAGCTTAGTGGAGTCAGCCCAAGAGACCCAGTACTTC. It yields the protein CASSLVESAQETQYF.

This chain links TRBV28 with TRBJ1-4; 8 bases fit TRBD1. V lost 4 bases, J lost 7 bases, and 8 bases stayed unmatched. The CDR3 contains 15 residues. Germline V lookup: CDR1 MDHEN, CDR2 SYDVKM. This CDR3 reads CASSSGTGFSEKLFF. In DNA, the CDR3 is TGTGCCAGCAGTTCCGGGACAGGCTTTAGTGAAAAACTGTTTTTT.

The rearrangement links TRBV6-1 to TRBJ2-1; D perhaps matches TRBD2 (6 bases). This CDR3 has 15 residues. V dropped 1 base and J dropped 4 bases, with 11 bases sitting between them. CDR1 MNHNS and CDR2 SASEGT come from the germline V gene. The CDR3 loop reads CASSEGLVLYNEQFF. CDR3 coding DNA: TGTGCCAGCAGTGAAGGACTAGTCTTGTACAATGAGCAGTTCTTC.

This chain connects TRBV5-4 to TRBJ2-1; tentative D call: TRBD2 (6 bases). CDR1 SGHNT and CDR2 YYREEE come from the germline V gene (reference sequence). The CDR3 loop spans 16 amino acids. V shed 7 bases and J shed 0 bases, with 17 bases lying between them. The CDR3 sequence: CASFPGGPSSYNEQFF. CDR3 in DNA: TGTGCCAGCTTTCCCGGAGGGCCGAGCTCCTACAATGAGCAGTTCTTC.

Only one count was recorded for this clone. The chain employs TRBV7-3 and TRBJ1-3, with D possibly being TRBD1 (6 bases). Germline V CDR1 and CDR2: SGHTA, FQGTGA. The CDR3 loop spans 14 amino acids. Deletions cut 5 bases from V and 0 bases from J, with 8 bases between. CDR3 sequence (DNA): TGTGCCAGCAGCCTAGGGGGCTCTGGAAACACCATATATTTT. Translated, it gives CASSLGGSGNTIYF.

The V gene is TRBV19, the J gene TRBJ1-4; D is unresolved. Trimming pared 4 bases from V and 8 bases from J, leaving 8 bases between. CDR1 LNHDA and CDR2 SQIVND come from the germline V gene (reference sequence). The CDR3 runs 12 residues. The CDR3 DNA is TGTGCCAGTAGTACGGGTTTGGAAAAACTGTTTTTT. It translates to CASSTGLEKLFF.

This clone came up once. V usage is TRBV30 and J usage is TRBJ2-7; D ambiguous. Germline assignment: CDR1 GTSNPN and CDR2 SVGIG (reference sequence). V was cut by 2 bases and J by 2 bases, with 10 bases left in between. The CDR3 is made up of 13 amino acids. The CDR3 DNA sequence: TGTGCCTGGAGTCCCATGTGGACCTACGAGCAGTACTTC. The encoded protein is CAWSPMWTYEQYF.

There are a few counts of this clone. V usage is TRBV27 and J usage is TRBJ2-7, with 7 bases fitting TRBD2. The CDR3 has 11 residues. Germline values: CDR1 MNHEY, CDR2 SMNVEV (reference sequence). V lost 6 bases to trimming and J lost 7 bases; unmatched junction nucleotides: 3. CDR3 amino acids: CASSIGGEQYF. The DNA of the CDR3 is TGTGCCAGCAGCATCGGGGGGGAGCAGTACTTC.

J is TRBJ2-1 and V is TRBV11-2; possibly TRBD2 for D (6 bases). CDR3 length: 17 residues. V was shortened by 3 bases and J by 7 bases, with 22 bases between the two germline ends. CDR1 and CDR2 from the germline V gene are SGHAT and FQNNGV. The CDR3 coding sequence is TGTGCCAGCAGCTTCCCTAAGGGCGGGCGGGATATAAATGAGCAGTTCTTC. It translates to CASSFPKGGRDINEQFF. The complete variable domain, with remaining parts taken from reference TRBV11-2 and TRBJ2-1, reads EAGVAQSPRYKIIEKRQSVAFWCNPISGHATLYWYQQILGQGPKLLIQFQNNGVVDDSQLPKDRFSAERLKGVDSTLKIQPAKLEDSAVYLCASSFPKGGRDINEQFFGPGTRLTVL.

The genes are TRBV6-6 and TRBJ1-1, with D unresolved. The germline V gene has CDR1 MNHNY and CDR2 SVGAGI (reference sequence). V shed 6 bases and J shed 6 bases, with 8 bases lying between them. The CDR3 sequence is 11 residues long. As DNA, the CDR3 is TGTGCCAGCAGACCCCCCCCTGAAGCTTTCTTT. Encoded protein: CASRPPPEAFF.

The rearrangement uses TRBV4-1 and TRBJ2-7; D might be TRBD2 (6 bases). The ends were cut back, 0 bases at V and 0 bases at J, with 9 bases in the middle. This CDR3 region has 15 residues. The germline V gene encodes CDR1 MGHRA and CDR2 YSYEKL. The CDR3: CASSQDGGSSYEQYF. The CDR3 bases are TGCGCCAGCAGCCAAGACGGAGGGAGCTCCTACGAGCAGTACTTC.

A single count supports this clone. This sequence joins TRBV28 and TRBJ2-3; 9 bases agree with TRBD1. Looked up from germline, CDR1 is MDHEN and CDR2 is SYDVKM. The V segment lost 6 bases and the J segment 0 bases; nucleotides outside the gene matches: 4. CDR3 length: 15 amino acids. The CDR3 sequence: CASRRDRVSTDTQYF. In DNA form, the CDR3 reads TGTGCCAGCAGGAGGGACAGGGTCAGCACAGATACGCAGTATTTT. Using reference TRBV28 and TRBJ2-3 for the parts outside the CDR3, the full variable domain is DVKVTQSSRYLVKRTGEKVFLECVQDMDHENMFWYRQDPGLGLRLIYFSYDVKMKEKGDIPEGYSVSREKKERFSLILESASTNQTSMYLCASRRDRVSTDTQYFGPGTRLTVL.

The chain recombines TRBV19 with TRBJ1-1; possible D gene TRBD1, 6 bases. This CDR3 contains 11 residues. Trimming took 6 bases from V and 13 from J, leaving 15 bases between them. Germline V gene sequence: CDR1 LNHDA, CDR2 SQIVND (reference sequence). The CDR3 DNA reads as TGTGCCAGTAGCCTTGGACAGTTCGGTTTCTTT. This translates into CASSLGQFGFF.

The CDR3 sequence is CARVTSRNIPLGYEQYF. The CDR3 DNA follows: TGTGCCCGCGTCACCTCTAGGAACATACCTTTGGGCTACGAGCAGTACTTC. The gene calls are TRBV9 and TRBJ2-7; D not resolved. The CDR3 is 17 amino acids. V was pared by 10 bases and J by 3 bases, with 29 bases between. CDR1 is SGDLS and CDR2 is YYNGEE in the germline V gene. The entire variable domain, with the rest obtained from reference TRBV9 and TRBJ2-7, is as follows: DSGVTQTPKHLITATGQRVTLRCSPRSGDLSVYWYQQSLDQGLQFLIQYYNGEERAKGNILERFSAQQFPDLHSELNLSSLELGDSALYFCARVTSRNIPLGYEQYFGPGTRLTVT.

The chain employs TRBV30 and TRBJ2-7; D possibly corresponds to TRBD2 (6 bases). CDR1 is GTSNPN and CDR2 is SVGIG in the germline V gene (reference sequence). The CDR3 consists of 17 residues. V gave up 2 bases and J gave up 0 bases, with 20 bases separating them. The CDR3 DNA reads TGTGCCTGGAGTCCTGGGGGGTCTCGGATTAGCTCCTACGAGCAGTACTTC. It encodes CAWSPGGSRISSYEQYF.

V is TRBV18 and J is TRBJ1-4; D is ambiguous. The CDR3 length is 15 residues. CDR1 and CDR2 (germline): KGHSH, LQKENI. V lost 3 bases and J 3 bases, leaving 11 bases between the germline ends. CDR3: CASSPLDIANEKLFF. The CDR3 DNA sequence: TGTGCCAGCTCACCGCTAGATATAGCTAATGAAAAACTGTTTTTT.